This T cell receptor (beta chain) was profiled in a study of T cell responses to AZD1222 COVID-19 vaccine. Clones were read by immunoSEQ multiplex PCR, and TCRdb kept only the in-frame ones, dropping some. The sample shows more than 120,000 clones, around 93% of them seen only once. This receptor was identified in an adult in good health. The sample was peripheral blood, taken on day 0 of AZD1222 vaccination.

CDR3 amino acids: CASSLVTGKETQYF. CDR3 in DNA: TGTGCCAGCAGCTTGGTGACAGGGAAAGAGACCCAGTACTTC. The chain is built from TRBV5-5 and TRBJ2-5; 7 bases align to TRBD1. Germline V gives CDR1 SGHKS, CDR2 YYEKEE (reference sequence). CDR3 length: 14 residues. The V gene end was trimmed by 0 bases and the J gene end by 3 bases; junction bases not matched to a gene: 2.